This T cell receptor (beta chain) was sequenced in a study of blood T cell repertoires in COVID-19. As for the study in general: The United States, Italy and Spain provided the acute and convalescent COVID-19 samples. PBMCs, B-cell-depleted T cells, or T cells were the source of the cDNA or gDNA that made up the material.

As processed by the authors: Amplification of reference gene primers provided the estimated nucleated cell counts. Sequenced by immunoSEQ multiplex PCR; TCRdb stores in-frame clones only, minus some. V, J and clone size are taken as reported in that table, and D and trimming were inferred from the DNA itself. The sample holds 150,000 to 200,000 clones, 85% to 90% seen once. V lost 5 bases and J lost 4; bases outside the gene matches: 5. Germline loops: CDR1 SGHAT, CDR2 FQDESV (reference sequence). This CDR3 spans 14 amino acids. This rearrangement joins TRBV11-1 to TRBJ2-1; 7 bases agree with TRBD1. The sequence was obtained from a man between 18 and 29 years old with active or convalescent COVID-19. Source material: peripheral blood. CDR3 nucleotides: TGTGCCAGCAGCCGTCAACAGGGGTACAATGAGCAGTTCTTC. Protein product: CASSRQQGYNEQFF.